This TCR beta chain was retrieved from a study of T cell responses to AZD1222 COVID-19 vaccine. Findings and limits, study-wide: Sampling that yielded the repertoires occurred only after the peak T cell response. After two AZD1222 doses, spike-specific TCR breadth and depth rose versus day 0. In a largely white British group with more females than males, clonal diversity was possibly underestimated.

Using immunoSEQ multiplex PCR, the repertoire was profiled, and TCRdb retains in-frame clones only, with some absent. The sample records about 210,000 clones, about 95% being singletons. Germline loops: CDR1 PRHDT, CDR2 FYEKMQ (reference sequence). V was shortened by 0 bases and J by 4 bases, with 7 bases between the two germline ends. The CDR3 spans 14 residues. This clone was counted once. Antigen: not known. Sequenced here: peripheral blood, sampled 28 days after the second dose of the MenACWY control vaccine. The chain recombines TRBV13 with TRBJ2-1, with unresolved D. This clonotype originated in an adult who received the MenACWY meningococcal vaccine as a control. The CDR3 region has the DNA TGTGCCAGCAGCTTAGGGACGGCTTACAATGAGCAGTTCTTC. Amino acid sequence: CASSLGTAYNEQFF.